This T cell receptor beta chain was obtained from a study of cytomegalovirus exposure and HLA in healthy donors. Study results and limitations: Rare sequences made up most TCRs, while some public TCRs were found in many donors.

As concerns this clone: No antigen is known for it.

All donors participated as healthy donors of bone marrow. This CDR3 comprises 16 residues. Germline loops: CDR1 SGHNT, CDR2 YYREEE (reference sequence). Trimming cost V 3 bases and J 5 bases, with 21 bases left between them. Primers for the PCR totalled 60 Vbeta and 13 Jbeta. Libraries were prepared by immunoSEQ multiplex PCR; TCRdb keeps only in-frame clonotypes and omits some of them. The table shows approximately 210,000 clones, with 70% to 90% occurring only once. Sequences were obtained from PBMCs. V is TRBV5-4 and J is TRBJ2-7; tentative D call: TRBD2 (5 bases). This receptor was obtained from a young woman in good health and CMV-seronegative. The CDR3 region is CASSSDYSSTQDEQYF. The CDR3, as DNA: TGTGCCAGCAGCTCCGACTATTCCTCAACTCAAGACGAGCAGTACTTC. The variable domain in full, with the rest retrieved from reference TRBV5-4 and TRBJ2-7, is ETGVTQSPTHLIKTRGQQVTLRCSSQSGHNTVSWYQQALGQGPQFIFQYYREEENGRGNFPPRFSGLQFPNYSSELNVNALELDDSALYLCASSSDYSSTQDEQYFGPGTRLTVT.